What follows are 2 T cell receptor beta chains derived from one specimen sequenced in a study of T cell responses to AZD1222 COVID-19 vaccine. Using immunoSEQ multiplex PCR, the repertoire was profiled, and TCRdb retains in-frame clones only, with some absent. The sample shows about 47,000 clones, roughly three quarters of them seen only once. The sequencing used peripheral blood, collected on day 0 of MenACWY control vaccination. The receptors originated from an adult in good health.

The V gene is TRBV29-1, the J gene TRBJ1-2; 11 bases map to TRBD1. Germline lookup yields CDR1 SQVTM and CDR2 ANQGSEA. The V segment lost 3 bases and the J segment 2 bases; nucleotides outside the gene matches: 5. The CDR3 spans 15 residues. CDR3 residues: CSVDEGTGGNYGYTF. As DNA, the CDR3 is TGCAGCGTTGACGAGGGGACAGGGGGGAACTATGGCTACACCTTC.

The gene calls are TRBV5-1 and TRBJ1-1, with D hard to call. CDR1 is SGHRS, CDR2 YFSETQ, per germline. Trimming stripped 0 bases from V and 4 bases from J, with 10 bases between. The CDR3 sequence is 14 residues long. The CDR3 protein is CASSLDGEFTEAFF. CDR3 DNA sequence: TGCGCCAGCAGCTTGGACGGGGAATTCACTGAAGCTTTCTTT.